This T cell receptor (beta chain) derives from a study of T-cell memory formation after mild COVID-19. Overall study context: Among the donors, TCR clusters were largely specific to each donor.

Germline V gene lookup returns CDR1 SEHNR and CDR2 FQNEAQ (reference sequence). The CDR3 loop spans 16 amino acids. The V and J ends lost 5 bases and 6 bases, in that order; junction bases with no gene match: 11. The table lists this clonotype with a few counts. Its matching antigen is unknown. Regarding the study as a whole: Mainly CM and EM harbored the contracting CD4+ clones; mainly EMRA harbored the CD8+ ones.

UMIs and sample barcodes were carried by the TCR alpha and TCR beta cDNA libraries that 5'RACE produced using constant-segment primers. TCRdb re-called the 5' RACE reads through MiXCR, storing one row per CDR3 protein. In the table there are over 70,000 distinct CDR3 sequences, about 13% of which are singletons. Sequencing was performed on PBMCs or a T cell subset sorted from them (not recorded which). This receptor was identified in an adult woman who had mild COVID-19 (a few samples of this study predate the infection). Cell type and time point are not known. The chain uses TRBV7-9 and TRBJ2-1, with TRBD1 matching 9 bases. In nucleotides, the CDR3 is TGTGCCAGCAGCACCAAGGACAGGGGTCCTAGCAATGAGCAGTTCTTC. Translation: CASSTKDRGPSNEQFF.